These 25 T cell receptor beta chains were all obtained from the same sample, sequenced in a study of CD8 T cells in ankylosing spondylitis. Study outcomes and limitations: Apparently characteristic of ankylosing spondylitis blood was a TCR beta motif (eight highly homologous variants).

No antigen is known for these receptors. TCRdb processed the 5' RACE reads anew with MiXCR; each CDR3 protein has one entry. The data hold around 490,000 distinct CDR3 sequences, with under 5.5% observed a single time. The material sequenced was blood, either unsorted or a sorted T cell fraction (not recorded which). The origin of the receptors is a male donor with ankylosing spondylitis.

This clonotype was seen many times. The chain links TRBV7-2 to TRBJ1-1, with D unresolved. V dropped 6 bases and J dropped 3 bases, with 17 bases sitting between them. The CDR3 extends over 15 amino acids. CDR1 and CDR2 from the germline V gene are SGHTA and FQGNSA. The CDR3 region is CASRYRSRVDTEAFF. The CDR3 DNA sequence: TGTGCCAGCAGGTATCGGTCTAGGGTCGACACTGAAGCTTTCTTT.

This clonotype was detected a few times. This sequence joins TRBV7-9 and TRBJ1-1; no reliable D call. Germline V gene sequence: CDR1 SEHNR, CDR2 FQNEAQ (reference sequence). The CDR3 runs 14 residues. The germline V and J ends were trimmed by 3 bases and 0 bases, with 8 bases remaining between them. The CDR3 here is CASSLLKLNTEAFF. The CDR3 region has the DNA TGTGCCAGCAGCTTGTTAAAGCTGAACACTGAAGCTTTCTTT.

Many counts were recorded for this clonotype. The chain links TRBV20-1 to TRBJ2-1, with D possibly called TRBD1 or TRBD2 (6 bases each). CDR3 length: 13 amino acids. Germline assignment: CDR1 DFQATT and CDR2 SNEGSKA (reference sequence). V was cut by 7 bases and J by 0 bases, with 10 bases left in between. CDR3 DNA sequence: TGCAGTGGCGGGGACAACTCCTACAATGAGCAGTTCTTC. Translated, it gives CSGGDNSYNEQFF.

In its sample, this clonotype was seen many times. The chain has TRBV5-1 and TRBJ2-1, with 14 nucleotides matching TRBD2. Per germline, CDR1 SGHRS and CDR2 YFSETQ. There are 17 residues in the CDR3. The V gene end was trimmed by 5 bases and the J gene end by 0 bases; junction bases not matched to a gene: 4. The CDR3 is CASSWGLAGASYNEQFF. The DNA of the CDR3 is TGCGCCAGCAGTTGGGGACTAGCGGGAGCCTCCTACAATGAGCAGTTCTTC. Combining the CDR3 with reference TRBV5-1 and TRBJ2-1 gives the whole variable domain KAGVTQTPRYLIKTRGQQVTLSCSPISGHRSVSWYQQTPGQGLQFLFEYFSETQRNKGNFPGRFSGRQFSNSRSEMNVSTLELGDSALYLCASSWGLAGASYNEQFFGPGTRLTVL.

This clonotype was seen many times. DNA of the CDR3: TGCAGTGCAGGGGGACAGCCAAATTCACCCCTCCACTTT. It translates to CSAGGQPNSPLHF. V gene TRBV20-1 combines with J gene TRBJ1-6, with 7 bases lining up with TRBD1. Germline trimming cut 6 bases from V and 7 bases from J; bases unmatched to any gene: 6. The CDR3 is 13 residues long. The germline CDR1 and CDR2 sequences are DFQATT and SNEGSKA (reference sequence).

This clonotype showed up many times. The chain is built from TRBV18 and TRBJ2-5; the D is unclear. V lost 3 bases to trimming and J lost 5 bases, with 19 bases between them. The V gene's germline CDR1 is KGHSH and CDR2 LQKENI. The CDR3 is 16 amino acids. As DNA, the CDR3 is TGTGCCAGCTCACCTGGACCGGGCGGAGTGGGGGAGACCCAGTACTTC. Protein sequence: CASSPGPGGVGETQYF.

This clonotype was counted ten times or more. The rearrangement links TRBV3-1 to TRBJ1-2, with D unclear. Germline values: CDR1 LGHDT, CDR2 YNNKEL (reference sequence). This CDR3 spans 15 amino acids. V dropped 0 bases and J dropped 4 bases, with 12 bases sitting between them. The CDR3 bases are TGTGCCAGCAGCCAAGATCTCAGTGGCTCCTATGGCTACACCTTC. It translates to CASSQDLSGSYGYTF.

This clonotype was counted at least ten times. The CDR3 sequence: CASSSRTVFYEQYF. The CDR3, as DNA: TGTGCCAGCAGCTCGCGGACAGTTTTCTACGAGCAGTACTTC. The genes are TRBV7-2 and TRBJ2-7; possibly TRBD1 for D (6 bases). This CDR3 has 14 residues. Per the germline V gene, CDR1 is SGHTA and CDR2 is FQGNSA. Trimming cost V 4 bases and J 3 bases, with 13 bases left between them. Filled out from reference TRBV7-2 and TRBJ2-7, the complete variable domain reads GAGVSQSPSNKVTEKGKDVELRCDPISGHTALYWYRQSLGQGLEFLIYFQGNSAPDKSGLPSDRFSAERTGGSVSTLTIQRTQQEDSAVYLCASSSRTVFYEQYFGPGTRLTVT.

This clonotype occurred many times. The chain links TRBV29-1 to TRBJ1-4; 7 bases agree with TRBD1. From germline, CDR1 is SQVTM and CDR2 ANQGSEA. The V gene end was trimmed by 1 base and the J gene end by 2 bases; junction bases not matched to a gene: 4. The CDR3 spans 15 residues. This CDR3 is CSVEGGRGTNEKLFF. CDR3 bases: TGCAGCGTTGAAGGGGGCAGGGGGACTAATGAAAAACTGTTTTTT.

Ten or more counts support this clonotype. The junction and the germline gene differ at one end; a read error may be behind it. This rearrangement joins TRBV7-7 to TRBJ2-5; 7 bases match TRBD2. CDR1 and CDR2 (germline): SSHAT, FNYEAQ (reference sequence). The CDR3 has 15 residues. The CDR3 bases are TGTGCTAGCAGCTTAAGAGCGGGACCCCAAGAGACCCAGTACTTC. Amino acid sequence: CASSLRAGPQETQYF.

There are many counts of this clonotype. The chain combines TRBV5-1 with TRBJ1-2, with 8 bases matching TRBD1. From germline, CDR1 is SGHRS and CDR2 YFSETQ. The junction had 10 bases not matched to a gene; V was cut back by 4 bases and J by 5 bases. CDR3 size: 15 residues. The CDR3 protein is CASSPRQGKNYGYTF. The CDR3 DNA follows: TGCGCCAGCAGCCCCCGACAGGGGAAGAATTATGGCTACACCTTC.

This clonotype came up many times. The chain recombines TRBV6-6 with TRBJ2-1, with 7 bases that match TRBD1. The V gene's germline CDR1 is MNHNY and CDR2 SVGAGI (reference sequence). CDR3 size: 12 residues. Trimming cost V 10 bases and J 7 bases; bases outside gene matches: 7. For the CDR3, the DNA is TGTGCCACCTCGAAGGGGGCAAATGAGCAGTTCTTC. It is translated as CATSKGANEQFF.

This clonotype was observed many times. This chain connects TRBV27 to TRBJ2-4; the match to TRBD2 covers 9 bases. V was pared by 0 bases and J by 7 bases, with 1 base of the junction left unmatched. The CDR3 spans 14 residues. Per germline, CDR1 MNHEY and CDR2 SMNVEV (reference sequence). The CDR3 loop is CASSLSSGRNIQYF. The CDR3 bases are TGTGCCAGCAGTTTATCCAGCGGGAGGAACATTCAGTACTTC.

In this sample, this clonotype turned up a few times. The V call is TRBV7-2, the J call TRBJ1-1; 10 bases align to TRBD1. The CDR3 runs 14 residues. V dropped 6 bases and J dropped 7; count of bases not matched to a gene: 8. Per germline, CDR1 SGHTA and CDR2 FQGNSA. DNA of the CDR3: TGTGCCAGCAGACCCGACAGGGGGCATGGTGAAGCTTTCTTT. Amino acids: CASRPDRGHGEAFF.

This clonotype has a handful of counts. The gene calls are TRBV10-1 and TRBJ2-3, with 11 positions matching TRBD2. Looked up from germline, CDR1 is WNHNN and CDR2 is SYGVQD (reference sequence). V was clipped by 5 bases and J by 2 bases; unmatched bases: 3. This CDR3 comprises 15 residues. The CDR3: CASSRGLADTDTQYF. CDR3 nucleotide sequence: TGCGCCAGCAGTAGGGGACTAGCGGACACAGATACGCAGTATTTT.

This clonotype was counted ten times or more. The chain recombines TRBV7-8 with TRBJ2-1; the D call may be TRBD1 or TRBD2 (5 bases each). The CDR3 loop spans 17 amino acids. V was trimmed by 5 bases and J by 0 bases, leaving 17 bases between them. Germline lookup yields CDR1 SGHVS and CDR2 FQNEAQ. The CDR3 region is CASSKPGRHRSYNEQFF. The CDR3 bases are TGTGCCAGCAGCAAGCCGGGACGTCACCGCTCCTACAATGAGCAGTTCTTC. Supplemented by reference TRBV7-8 and TRBJ2-1, the full variable domain reads GAGVSQSPRYKVAKRGQDVALRCDPISGHVSLFWYQQALGQGPEFLTYFQNEAQLDKSGLPSDRFFAERPEGSVSTLKIQRTQQEDSAVYLCASSKPGRHRSYNEQFFGPGTRLTVL.

This clonotype was detected ten times or more. The chain combines TRBV7-8 with TRBJ2-1; maybe TRBD2 (5 bases). The V gene lost 0 bases and the J gene lost 4 bases, with 13 bases spanning the gap. Germline CDR1 reads SGHVS; CDR2 reads FQNEAQ. The CDR3 is 16 residues long. The CDR3 spells CASSLAPGKGYNEQFF. CDR3 nucleotide sequence: TGTGCCAGCAGCTTAGCGCCCGGGAAGGGTTACAATGAGCAGTTCTTC.

This clonotype was counted only a few times. This rearrangement joins TRBV28 to TRBJ1-2; D is unclear. The CDR3 is 14 residues long. The germline CDR1 and CDR2 sequences are MDHEN and SYDVKM. V was shortened by 5 bases and J by 7 bases, with 17 bases between the two germline ends. The CDR3 sequence is CASSLPYSPSGYTF. Written as DNA, the CDR3 is TGTGCCAGCAGTCTGCCATACAGCCCATCTGGCTACACCTTC.

This clonotype was counted ten times or more. The chain carries TRBV28 and TRBJ2-3; D is ambiguous. Germline V gene data show CDR1 as MDHEN and CDR2 as SYDVKM. V lost 6 bases, J lost 5 bases, and 18 bases lay in between. The CDR3 sequence is 15 residues long. CDR3 DNA sequence: TGTGCCAGCAGCGAAACCTATGGCGGTGGAGATACGCAGTATTTT. It codes for CASSETYGGGDTQYF.

The table lists this clonotype with many counts. The chain uses TRBV7-2 and TRBJ2-1, with D hard to call. V was clipped by 2 bases and J by 0 bases, with 8 bases between them. Germline loops: CDR1 SGHTA, CDR2 FQGNSA. The CDR3 sequence is 15 residues long. CDR3 sequence: CASSLIGSSYNEQFF. The CDR3 nucleotides read TGTGCCAGCAGCTTAATCGGCAGCTCCTACAATGAGCAGTTCTTC.

In this sample, this clonotype turned up many times. The chain has TRBV6-5 and TRBJ1-1; D gene uncertain. CDR1 MNHEY and CDR2 SVGAGI come from the germline V gene. Trimming took 2 bases from V and 7 from J, leaving 11 bases between them. The CDR3 runs 13 residues. The CDR3 nucleotides are TGTGCCAGCAGTTACGGGGAGGGAGGTGAAGCTTTCTTT. As protein: CASSYGEGGEAFF.

This clonotype showed up many times. The chain joins TRBV28 to TRBJ1-5; perhaps TRBD1 as D (5 bases). The CDR3 is 12 residues long. Trimming took off 3 bases at V and 8 bases at J, with 8 bases between the two ends. CDR1 is MDHEN and CDR2 is SYDVKM in the germline V gene. CDR3 residues: CASSLPGKPQHF. The CDR3 coding sequence is TGTGCCAGCAGTTTGCCAGGGAAGCCCCAGCATTTT.

The chain employs TRBV28 and TRBJ2-2, with 9 bases aligning to TRBD2. J gave up 9 bases and V 6 bases, and 8 bases lay outside the gene matches. This CDR3 is built from 14 residues. Germline CDR1 and CDR2: MDHEN and SYDVKM. The CDR3 loop reads CASRVLAGTRELFF. CDR3 DNA: TGTGCCAGCAGAGTCCTAGCGGGGACCAGGGAGCTGTTTTTT.

This clonotype showed up many times. V usage is TRBV28 and J usage is TRBJ2-5; 9 positions match TRBD2. The CDR3 length is 18 residues. The germline V gene encodes CDR1 MDHEN and CDR2 SYDVKM. The J segment lost 4 bases and the V segment lost 2 bases, leaving 14 bases of the junction unmatched. The CDR3 DNA sequence: TGTGCCAGCAGTTTAAACCCCCACCCGAGCGGGAGGCGAGAGACCCAGTACTTC. Amino acids: CASSLNPHPSGRRETQYF.

At least ten counts were recorded for this clonotype. The chain is built from TRBV27 and TRBJ2-2; 9 positions agree with TRBD2. Germline lookup yields CDR1 MNHEY and CDR2 SMNVEV (reference sequence). V shed 6 bases, J shed 3 bases, and the junction held 5 bases outside the gene matches. The CDR3 covers 15 residues. The CDR3 coding sequence is TGTGCCAGCAGCGCGGGGGGGTTATACACCGGGGAGCTGTTTTTT. Its translation is CASSAGGLYTGELFF.